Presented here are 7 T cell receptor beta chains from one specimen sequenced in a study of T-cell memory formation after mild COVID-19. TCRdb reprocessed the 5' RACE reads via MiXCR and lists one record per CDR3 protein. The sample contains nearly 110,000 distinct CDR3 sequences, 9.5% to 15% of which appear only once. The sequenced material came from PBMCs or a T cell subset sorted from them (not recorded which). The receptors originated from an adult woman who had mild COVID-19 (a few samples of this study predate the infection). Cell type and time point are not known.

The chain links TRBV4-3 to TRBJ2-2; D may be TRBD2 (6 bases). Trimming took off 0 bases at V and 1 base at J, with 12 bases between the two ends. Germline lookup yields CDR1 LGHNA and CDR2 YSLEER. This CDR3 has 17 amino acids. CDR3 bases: TGCGCCAGCAGCCAAGACCTGGGGGGTATGAACACCGGGGAGCTGTTTTTT. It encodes CASSQDLGGMNTGELFF.

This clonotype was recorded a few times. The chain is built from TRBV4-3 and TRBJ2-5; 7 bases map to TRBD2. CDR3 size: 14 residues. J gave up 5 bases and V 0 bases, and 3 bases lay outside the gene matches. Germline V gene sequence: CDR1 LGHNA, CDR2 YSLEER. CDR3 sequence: CASSQDPGGETQYF. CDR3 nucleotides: TGCGCCAGCAGCCAAGACCCCGGGGGGGAGACCCAGTACTTC.

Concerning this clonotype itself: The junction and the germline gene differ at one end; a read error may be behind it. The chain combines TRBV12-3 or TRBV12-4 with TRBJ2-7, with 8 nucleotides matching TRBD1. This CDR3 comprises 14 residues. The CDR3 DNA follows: TGTGCCAGCAGCTTAGGACAGGGCCTCTACGAGCAGTACTTC. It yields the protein CASSLGQGLYEQYF.

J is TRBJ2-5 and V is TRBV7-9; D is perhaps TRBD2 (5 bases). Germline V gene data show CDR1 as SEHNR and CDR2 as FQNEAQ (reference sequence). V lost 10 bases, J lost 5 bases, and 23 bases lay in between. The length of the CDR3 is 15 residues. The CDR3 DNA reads TGTGCCACGACACCGCCGGGGAATCGCGTGGAGACCCAGTACTTC. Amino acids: CATTPPGNRVETQYF.

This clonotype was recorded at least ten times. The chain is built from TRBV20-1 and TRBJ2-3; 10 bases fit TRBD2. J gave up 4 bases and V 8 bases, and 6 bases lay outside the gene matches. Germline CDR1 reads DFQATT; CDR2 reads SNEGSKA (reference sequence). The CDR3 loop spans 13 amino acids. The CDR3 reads CSLLAGGSDTQYF. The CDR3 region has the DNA TGCAGTCTTTTAGCGGGGGGATCAGATACGCAGTATTTT.

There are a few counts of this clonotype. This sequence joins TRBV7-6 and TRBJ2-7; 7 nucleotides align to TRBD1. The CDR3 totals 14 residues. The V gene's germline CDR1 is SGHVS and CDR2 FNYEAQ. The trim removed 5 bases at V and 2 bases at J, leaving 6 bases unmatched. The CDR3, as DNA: TGTGCCAGCAGCGCCACGGGACAGCCCTACGAGCAGTACTTC. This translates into CASSATGQPYEQYF.

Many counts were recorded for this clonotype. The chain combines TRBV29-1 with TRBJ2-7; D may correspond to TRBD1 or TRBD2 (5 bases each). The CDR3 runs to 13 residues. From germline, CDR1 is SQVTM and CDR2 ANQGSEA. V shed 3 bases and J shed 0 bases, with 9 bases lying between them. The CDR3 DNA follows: TGCAGCGTTGAGGGGGAGAGCTCCTACGAGCAGTACTTC. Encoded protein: CSVEGESSYEQYF.